This TCR beta chain is from a study of blood T cell repertoires in COVID-19. Study at large: COVID-19 samples collected from the United States, Italy and Spain covered acute and convalescent phases.

The germline CDR1 and CDR2 sequences are SQVTM and ANQGSEA. Trimming stripped 5 bases from V and 0 bases from J, with 16 bases between. This CDR3 is 15 amino acids long. Authors' processing steps: Reference gene primer amplification gave estimated nucleated cell counts. Data came from immunoSEQ multiplex PCR; TCRdb stores just in-frame clones and leaves some out. For V, J and clone size, that table is used; D and trimming come from the DNA. The data hold around 320,000 clones, with 75% to 85% observed a single time. The chain is built from TRBV29-1 and TRBJ1-2, with a possible D match to TRBD1 (5 bases). What was sequenced was peripheral blood. The TCR sequence derives from a human donor in a cohort sampled during active COVID-19. In nucleotides, the CDR3 is TGCAGCGTTTATGGCAGGGAAGAATCTAACTATGGCTACACCTTC. It yields the protein CSVYGREESNYGYTF.